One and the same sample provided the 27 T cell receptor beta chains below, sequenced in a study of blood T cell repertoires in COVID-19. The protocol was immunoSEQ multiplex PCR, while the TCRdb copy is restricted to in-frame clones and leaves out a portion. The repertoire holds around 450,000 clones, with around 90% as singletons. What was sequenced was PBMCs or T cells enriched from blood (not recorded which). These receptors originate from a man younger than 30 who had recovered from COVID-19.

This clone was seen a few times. The CDR3: CASRGHIQGTYEQYF. Here the CDR3 DNA reads TGTGCCAGCAGAGGGCATATACAGGGGACCTACGAGCAGTACTTC. The chain is built from TRBV2 and TRBJ2-7, with 7 bases fitting TRBD1. V shed 6 bases and J 2 bases; nucleotides not matched to a gene: 10. CDR1 is SNHLY, CDR2 FYNNEI, per germline. There are 15 residues in the CDR3.

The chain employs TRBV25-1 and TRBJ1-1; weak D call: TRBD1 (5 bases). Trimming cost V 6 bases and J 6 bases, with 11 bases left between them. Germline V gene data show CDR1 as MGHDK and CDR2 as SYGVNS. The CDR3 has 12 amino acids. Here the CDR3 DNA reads TGTGCCAGCAGGGGGCCCCTGCCTGAAGCTTTCTTT. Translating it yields CASRGPLPEAFF.

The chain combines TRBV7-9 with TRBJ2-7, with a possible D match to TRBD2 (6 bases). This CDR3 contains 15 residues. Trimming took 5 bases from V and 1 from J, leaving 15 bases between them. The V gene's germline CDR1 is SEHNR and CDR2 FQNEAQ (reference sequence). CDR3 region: CASSIRDSFSYEQYF. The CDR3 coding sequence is TGTGCCAGCAGCATCCGGGACTCCTTTTCCTACGAGCAGTACTTC.

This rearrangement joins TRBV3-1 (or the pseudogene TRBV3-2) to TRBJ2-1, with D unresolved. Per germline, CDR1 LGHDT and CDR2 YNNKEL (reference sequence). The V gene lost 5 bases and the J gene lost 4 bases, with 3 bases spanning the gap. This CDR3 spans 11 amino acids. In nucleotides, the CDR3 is TGTGCCAGCAGCACTTACAATGAGCAGTTCTTC. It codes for CASSTYNEQFF.

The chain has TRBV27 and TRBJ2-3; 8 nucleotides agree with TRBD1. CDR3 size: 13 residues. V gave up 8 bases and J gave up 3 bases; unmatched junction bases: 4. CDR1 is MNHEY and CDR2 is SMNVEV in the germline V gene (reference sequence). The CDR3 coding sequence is TGTGCCAGCGGTCGACAGGGGACAGATACGCAGTATTTT. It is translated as CASGRQGTDTQYF.

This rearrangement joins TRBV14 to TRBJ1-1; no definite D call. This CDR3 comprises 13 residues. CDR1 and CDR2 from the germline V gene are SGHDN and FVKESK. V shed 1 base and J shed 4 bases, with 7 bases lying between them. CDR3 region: CASSQAGSTEAFF. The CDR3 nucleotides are TGTGCCAGCAGCCAAGCGGGGAGCACTGAAGCTTTCTTT.

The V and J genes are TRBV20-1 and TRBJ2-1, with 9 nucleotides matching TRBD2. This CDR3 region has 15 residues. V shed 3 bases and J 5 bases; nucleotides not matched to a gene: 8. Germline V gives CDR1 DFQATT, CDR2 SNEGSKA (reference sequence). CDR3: CSASVAGGPHNEQFF. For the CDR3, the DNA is TGCAGTGCTAGTGTTGCGGGAGGGCCCCACAATGAGCAGTTCTTC.

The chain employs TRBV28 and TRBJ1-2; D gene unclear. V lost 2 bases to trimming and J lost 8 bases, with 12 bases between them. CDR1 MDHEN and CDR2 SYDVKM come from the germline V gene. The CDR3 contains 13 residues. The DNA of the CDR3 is TGTGCCAGCAGTTTAGTGTCGGGGTCCGGCTACACCTTC. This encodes CASSLVSGSGYTF.

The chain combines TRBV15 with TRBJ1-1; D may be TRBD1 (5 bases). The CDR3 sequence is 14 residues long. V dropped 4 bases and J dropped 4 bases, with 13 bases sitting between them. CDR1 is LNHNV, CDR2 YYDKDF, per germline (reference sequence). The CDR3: CATSTRLGGTEAFF. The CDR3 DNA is TGTGCCACCAGCACCCGTTTGGGGGGCACTGAAGCTTTCTTT.

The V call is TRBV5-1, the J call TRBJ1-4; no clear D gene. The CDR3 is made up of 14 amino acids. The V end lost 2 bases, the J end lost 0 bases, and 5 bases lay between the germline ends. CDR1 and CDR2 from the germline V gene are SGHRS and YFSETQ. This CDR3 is CASSLSSTNEKLFF. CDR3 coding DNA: TGCGCCAGCAGCTTATCGTCAACTAATGAAAAACTGTTTTTT. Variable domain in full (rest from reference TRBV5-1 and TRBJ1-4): KAGVTQTPRYLIKTRGQQVTLSCSPISGHRSVSWYQQTPGQGLQFLFEYFSETQRNKGNFPGRFSGRQFSNSRSEMNVSTLELGDSALYLCASSLSSTNEKLFFGSGTQLSVL.

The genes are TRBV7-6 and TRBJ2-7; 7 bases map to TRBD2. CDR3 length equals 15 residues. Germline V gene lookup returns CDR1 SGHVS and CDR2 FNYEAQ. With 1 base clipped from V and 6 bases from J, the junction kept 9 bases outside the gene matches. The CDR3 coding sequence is TGTGCCAGCAGCTTAGGAATTGCCCCGGGAGGCGAGCAGTACTTC. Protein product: CASSLGIAPGGEQYF.

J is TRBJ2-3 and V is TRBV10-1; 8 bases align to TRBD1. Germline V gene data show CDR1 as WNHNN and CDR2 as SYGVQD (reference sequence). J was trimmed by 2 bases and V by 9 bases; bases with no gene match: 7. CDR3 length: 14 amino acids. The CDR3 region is CARETGVHTDTQYF. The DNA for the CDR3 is TGCGCCAGGGAGACAGGGGTACACACAGATACGCAGTATTTT.

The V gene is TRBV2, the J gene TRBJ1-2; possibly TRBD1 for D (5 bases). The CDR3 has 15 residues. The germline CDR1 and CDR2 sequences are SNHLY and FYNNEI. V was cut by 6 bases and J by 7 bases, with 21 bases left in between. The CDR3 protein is CASSNTDSRRAGYTF. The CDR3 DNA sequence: TGTGCCAGCAGCAACACTGACAGTCGTAGAGCTGGCTACACCTTC. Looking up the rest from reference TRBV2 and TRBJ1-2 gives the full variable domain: EPEVTQTPSHQVTQMGQEVILRCVPISNHLYFYWYRQILGQKVEFLVSFYNNEISEKSEIFDDQFSVERPDGSNFTLKIRSTKLEDSAMYFCASSNTDSRRAGYTFGSGTRLTVV.

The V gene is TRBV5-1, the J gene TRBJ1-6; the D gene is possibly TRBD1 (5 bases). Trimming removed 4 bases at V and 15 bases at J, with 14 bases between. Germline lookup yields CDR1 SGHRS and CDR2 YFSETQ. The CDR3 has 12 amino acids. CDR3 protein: CASSPDGGGLHF. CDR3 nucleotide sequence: TGCGCCAGCAGCCCGGACGGCGGGGGCCTCCACTTT.

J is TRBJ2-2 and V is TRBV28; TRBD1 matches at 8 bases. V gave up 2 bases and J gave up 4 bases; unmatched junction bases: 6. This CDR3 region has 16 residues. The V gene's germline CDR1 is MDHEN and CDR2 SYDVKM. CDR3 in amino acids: CASSLRGTGGTGELFF. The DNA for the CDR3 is TGTGCCAGCAGTTTAAGGGGGACAGGTGGCACCGGGGAGCTGTTTTTT.

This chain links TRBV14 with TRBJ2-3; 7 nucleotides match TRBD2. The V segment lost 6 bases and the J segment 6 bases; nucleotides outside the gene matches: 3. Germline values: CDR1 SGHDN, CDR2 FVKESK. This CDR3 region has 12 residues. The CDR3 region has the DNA TGTGCCAGCAGACTACTAGCGGATACGCAGTATTTT. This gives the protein CASRLLADTQYF.

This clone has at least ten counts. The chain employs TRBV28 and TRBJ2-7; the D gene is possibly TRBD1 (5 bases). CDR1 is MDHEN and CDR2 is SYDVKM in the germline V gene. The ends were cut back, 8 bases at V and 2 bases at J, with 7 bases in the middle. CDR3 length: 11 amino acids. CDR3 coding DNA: TGTGCCAGCGGGGCCACCTACGAGCAGTACTTC. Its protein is CASGATYEQYF. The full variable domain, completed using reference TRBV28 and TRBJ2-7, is DVKVTQSSRYLVKRTGEKVFLECVQDMDHENMFWYRQDPGLGLRLIYFSYDVKMKEKGDIPEGYSVSREKKERFSLILESASTNQTSMYLCASGATYEQYFGPGTRLTVT.

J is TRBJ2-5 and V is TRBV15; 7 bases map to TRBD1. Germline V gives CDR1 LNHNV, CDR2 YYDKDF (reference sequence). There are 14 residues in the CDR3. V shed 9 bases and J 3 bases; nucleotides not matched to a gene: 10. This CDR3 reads CATAHRGMEETQYF. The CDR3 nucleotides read TGTGCCACTGCACACAGGGGAATGGAAGAGACCCAGTACTTC.

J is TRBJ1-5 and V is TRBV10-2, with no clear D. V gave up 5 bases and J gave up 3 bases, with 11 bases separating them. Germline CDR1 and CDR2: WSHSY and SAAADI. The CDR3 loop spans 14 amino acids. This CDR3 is CASSPQSANQPQHF. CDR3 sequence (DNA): TGCGCCAGCAGTCCGCAGTCTGCCAATCAGCCCCAGCATTTT.

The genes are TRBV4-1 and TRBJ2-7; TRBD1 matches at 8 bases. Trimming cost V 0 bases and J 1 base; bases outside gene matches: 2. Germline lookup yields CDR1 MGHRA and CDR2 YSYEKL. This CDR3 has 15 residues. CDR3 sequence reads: CASSQDDRGSYEQYF. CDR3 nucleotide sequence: TGCGCCAGCAGCCAAGACGACAGGGGTTCCTACGAGCAGTACTTC.

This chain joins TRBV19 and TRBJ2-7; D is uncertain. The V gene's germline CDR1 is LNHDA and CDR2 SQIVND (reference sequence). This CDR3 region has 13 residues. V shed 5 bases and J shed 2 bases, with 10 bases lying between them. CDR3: CASSSAGTYEQYF. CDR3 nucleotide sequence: TGTGCCAGTAGTTCCGCAGGAACCTACGAGCAGTACTTC.

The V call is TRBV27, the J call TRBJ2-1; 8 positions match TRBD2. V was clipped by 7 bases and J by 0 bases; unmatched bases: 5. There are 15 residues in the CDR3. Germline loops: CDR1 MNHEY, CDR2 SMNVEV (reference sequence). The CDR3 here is CASTISGTSYNEQFF. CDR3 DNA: TGTGCCAGCACCATTAGCGGGACCTCCTACAATGAGCAGTTCTTC.

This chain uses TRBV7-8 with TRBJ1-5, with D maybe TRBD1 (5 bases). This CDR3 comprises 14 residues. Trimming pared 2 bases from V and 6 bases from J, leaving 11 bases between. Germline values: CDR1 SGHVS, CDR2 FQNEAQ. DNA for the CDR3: TGTGCCAGCAGCTTACGACAGCAGAGTCAGCCCCAGCATTTT. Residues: CASSLRQQSQPQHF. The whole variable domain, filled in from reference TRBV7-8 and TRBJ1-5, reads GAGVSQSPRYKVAKRGQDVALRCDPISGHVSLFWYQQALGQGPEFLTYFQNEAQLDKSGLPSDRFFAERPEGSVSTLKIQRTQQEDSAVYLCASSLRQQSQPQHFGDGTRLSIL.

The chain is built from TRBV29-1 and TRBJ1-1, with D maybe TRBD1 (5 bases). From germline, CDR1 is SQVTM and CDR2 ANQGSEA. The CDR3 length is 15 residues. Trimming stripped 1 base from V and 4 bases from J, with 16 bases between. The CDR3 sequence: CSVEAGAVAATEAFF. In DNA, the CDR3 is TGCAGCGTTGAAGCCGGGGCAGTAGCGGCCACTGAAGCTTTCTTT.

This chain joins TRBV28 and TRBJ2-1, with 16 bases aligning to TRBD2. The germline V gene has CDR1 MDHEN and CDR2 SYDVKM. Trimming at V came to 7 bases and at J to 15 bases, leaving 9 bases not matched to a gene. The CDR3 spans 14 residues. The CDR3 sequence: CASTGTSGRAYGFF. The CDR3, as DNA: TGTGCCAGCACCGGGACTAGCGGGAGGGCCTACGGGTTCTTC.

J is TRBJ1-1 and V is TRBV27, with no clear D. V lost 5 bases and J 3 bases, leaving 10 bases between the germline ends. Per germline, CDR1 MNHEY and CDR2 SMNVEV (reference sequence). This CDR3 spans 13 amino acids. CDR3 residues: CASSLSSDTEAFF. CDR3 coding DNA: TGTGCCAGCAGTCTGTCATCAGACACTGAAGCTTTCTTT.

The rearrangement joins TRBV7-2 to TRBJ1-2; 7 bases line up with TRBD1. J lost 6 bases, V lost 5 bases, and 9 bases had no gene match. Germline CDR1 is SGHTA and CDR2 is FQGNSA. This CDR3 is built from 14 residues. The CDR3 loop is CASSPQTGSDGYTF. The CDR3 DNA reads TGTGCCAGCAGCCCCCAGACAGGGTCGGATGGCTACACCTTC.